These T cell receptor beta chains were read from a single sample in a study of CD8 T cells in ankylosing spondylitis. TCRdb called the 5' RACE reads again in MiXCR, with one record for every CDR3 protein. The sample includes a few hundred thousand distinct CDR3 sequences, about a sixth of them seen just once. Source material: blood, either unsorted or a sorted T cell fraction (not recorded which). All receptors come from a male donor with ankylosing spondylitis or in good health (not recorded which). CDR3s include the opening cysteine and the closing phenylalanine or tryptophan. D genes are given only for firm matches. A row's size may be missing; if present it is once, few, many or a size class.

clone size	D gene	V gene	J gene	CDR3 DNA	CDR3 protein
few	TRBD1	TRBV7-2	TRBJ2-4	TGTGCCAGCAGCCCATTCACAGGGGCCCAAAACATTCAGTACTTC	CASSPFTGAQNIQYF
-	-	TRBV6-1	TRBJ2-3	TGTGCCAGCAGTGAAGCAGATACGCAGTATTTT	CASSEADTQYF
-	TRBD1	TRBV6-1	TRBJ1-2	TGTGCCAGCAAAATCGGGACAGGCGCTGACTATGGCTACACCTTC	CASKIGTGADYGYTF
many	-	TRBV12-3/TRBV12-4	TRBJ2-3	TGTGCCAGCAGTTTGGGGAGCACAGATACGCAGTATTTT	CASSLGSTDTQYF
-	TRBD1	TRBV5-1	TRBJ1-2	TGCGCCATCGACCCGGGACAGGGCCCTGATGGCTACACCTTC	CAIDPGQGPDGYTF
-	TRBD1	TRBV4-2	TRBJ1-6	TGTGCCAGCAGCCCCGGGACAGGGCTTAATTCACCCCTCCACTTT	CASSPGTGLNSPLHF
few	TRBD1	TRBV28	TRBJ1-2	TGTGCCAGCAGTTCTTGGGACAGGGGGAGAAACTATGGCTACACCTTC	CASSSWDRGRNYGYTF
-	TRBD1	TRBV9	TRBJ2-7	TGTGCCAGCAGCGAGGGACAGGCGAGCTCCTACGAGCAGTACTTC	CASSEGQASSYEQYF
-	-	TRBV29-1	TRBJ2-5	TGCAGCGCCTGGACAGAGTTCCAAGAGACCCAGTACTTC	CSAWTEFQETQYF
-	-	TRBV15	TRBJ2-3	TGTGCCACCAGCAGAGGTGAGAACCCGAGCACAGATACGCAGTATTTT	CATSRGENPSTDTQYF
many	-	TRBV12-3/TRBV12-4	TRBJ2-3	TGTGCCAGCAGTGGACCAGGAGGTGGCACAGATACGCAGTATTTT	CASSGPGGGTDTQYF
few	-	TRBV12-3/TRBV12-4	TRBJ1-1	TGTGCCAGCAATGGACAGACCGAAGCTTTCTTT	CASNGQTEAFF
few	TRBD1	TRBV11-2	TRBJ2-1	TGTGCCAGCAGCTCCCGACAGGGGGGCAATGAGCAGTTCTTC	CASSSRQGGNEQFF
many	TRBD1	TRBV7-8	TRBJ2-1	TGTGCCAGCAGCTTGGTGGACAGGGTCGAAGGAAATGAGCAGTTCTTC	CASSLVDRVEGNEQFF
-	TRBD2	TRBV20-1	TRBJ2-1	TGCAGTGCGGTTCCGGGACTAGCGGGGCCCTACAATGAGCAGTTCTTC	CSAVPGLAGPYNEQFF
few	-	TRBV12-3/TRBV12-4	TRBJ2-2	TGTGCCAGCAGTTTAGGAGACCACGCGAACACCGGGGAGCTGTTTTTT	CASSLGDHANTGELFF